These T cell receptor beta chains were read from a single sample in a study of T cell repertoires in ileal Crohn's disease. Using immunoSEQ multiplex PCR, the repertoire was profiled, and TCRdb retains in-frame clones only, with some absent. The profile shows thousands of clones, around 70% of them singletons. What was sequenced was ileal tissue. All receptors derive from an adult with Crohn's disease. The CDR3 runs from the conserved cysteine through the conserved F or W. The D gene is left open where the match is weak. Where a row states a size, it is once, few, many or the class of an expanded clone; other rows omit it.

CDR3 | DNA | D | J | size | V | length
CASNPGVPYGYTF | TGTGCCAGCAACCCAGGGGTCCCCTATGGCTACACCTTC | . | TRBJ1-2 | . | TRBV6-6 | 13
CASEAGTAGYNEQFF | TGTGCCAGTGAGGCCGGGACAGCCGGCTACAATGAGCAGTTCTTC | TRBD1 | TRBJ2-1 | . | TRBV19 | 15
CASSRQGGQETQYF | TGTGCCAGCAGTCGACAGGGGGGACAAGAGACCCAGTACTTC | TRBD1 | TRBJ2-5 | . | TRBV7-2 | 14
CASSLDSGDGYTF | TGTGCCAGCAGCTTAGATTCTGGGGACGGCTACACCTTC | . | TRBJ1-2 | large | TRBV11-2 | 13
CASTPPRSSGRCEQYF | TGTGCCAGCACCCCCCCTCGGAGTAGCGGGAGGTGCGAGCAGTACTTC | TRBD2 | TRBJ2-7 | . | TRBV11-3 | 16
CATRDSTGSGNTIYF | TGTGCCACTCGGGACTCTACTGGATCTGGAAACACCATATATTTT | . | TRBJ1-3 | . | TRBV28 | 15
CASSVVGDSAEQYF | TGTGCCAGCAGCGTAGTAGGGGACAGCGCCGAGCAGTACTTC | TRBD1 | TRBJ2-7 | . | TRBV9 | 14
CASSATDLSYEQYF | TGTGCCAGCAGCGCTACTGATCTCTCCTACGAGCAGTACTTC | . | TRBJ2-7 | few | TRBV9 | 14
CASSPVILASSTDTQYF | TGTGCCAGCTCACCCGTGATACTAGCGTCTAGCACAGATACGCAGTATTTT | TRBD2 | TRBJ2-3 | . | TRBV18 | 17
CASSVTDTPYEQYF | TGTGCCAGCAGCGTAACTGACACCCCCTACGAGCAGTACTTC | . | TRBJ2-7 | . | TRBV9 | 14
CASSQGGTQGTQYF | TGCGCCAGCAGCCAAGGGGGTACGCAAGGTACGCAGTATTTT | . | TRBJ2-3 | . | TRBV4-1 | 14
CASSPLAGGREQYF | TGTGCCAGCAGTCCCCTAGCGGGAGGGAGGGAGCAGTACTTC | TRBD2 | TRBJ2-7 | few | TRBV7-2 | 14
CARSLAREEQYF | TGTGCCAGAAGCTTGGCCAGGGAAGAGCAGTACTTC | . | TRBJ2-7 | . | TRBV5-3 | 12
CASSTDRGNQPQHF | TGTGCCAGTAGTACCGACAGGGGTAATCAGCCCCAGCATTTT | TRBD1 | TRBJ1-5 | . | TRBV19 | 14
CASSDRALFQETQYF | TGTGCCAGCAGTGATCGAGCCTTATTCCAAGAGACCCAGTACTTC | . | TRBJ2-5 | . | TRBV25-1 | 15
CASSFSGDYYEQYF | TGTGCCAGCAGCTTTAGCGGGGACTACTACGAGCAGTACTTC | TRBD2 | TRBJ2-7 | few | TRBV7-2 | 14
CASSFEDGYNEQFF | TGCGCCAGCAGCTTTGAGGACGGATACAATGAGCAGTTCTTC | . | TRBJ2-1 | once | TRBV5-1 | 14
CASSAGWQPPNEKLFF | TGTGCCAGCAGCGCCGGGTGGCAGCCACCTAATGAAAAACTGTTTTTT | . | TRBJ1-4 | . | TRBV9 | 16
CASAGTPSYEQYF | TGTGCCAGTGCCGGGACACCCTCCTACGAGCAGTACTTC | . | TRBJ2-7 | . | TRBV19 | 13
CASSDGTGGTDTQYF | TGTGCCAGCAGTGACGGGACAGGGGGCACAGATACGCAGTATTTT | TRBD1 | TRBJ2-3 | . | TRBV6-4 | 15
CASSLKPVRGYEQYF | TGTGCCAGCAGCCTTAAGCCGGTGAGGGGATACGAGCAGTACTTC | . | TRBJ2-7 | once | TRBV6-1 | 15
CSVLTGAYEQYF | TGCAGCGTCCTGACAGGGGCCTACGAGCAGTACTTC | TRBD1 | TRBJ2-7 | . | TRBV29-1 | 12
CASSLGLAGGREQYF | TGTGCCAGCAGCCTGGGACTAGCGGGAGGGCGAGAGCAGTACTTC | TRBD2 | TRBJ2-7 | . | TRBV28 | 15
CASSELSGGSDEQYF | TGTGCCAGCAGTGAATTGTCAGGGGGCTCGGACGAGCAGTACTTC | TRBD1 | TRBJ2-7 | few | TRBV6-1 | 15
CASSRSTRQGGNEQYF | TGTGCCAGCAGCCGATCGACCCGACAGGGAGGGAACGAGCAGTACTTC | . | TRBJ2-7 | . | TRBV11-2 | 16